This TCR beta chain derives from a study of cytotoxic CD8 clonotypes in ibrutinib-treated CLL. V dropped 8 bases and J dropped 2 bases, with 6 bases sitting between them. Germline CDR1 is MDHEN and CDR2 is SYDVKM. This CDR3 spans 11 amino acids. Here immunoSEQ multiplex PCR was the method, and the copy in TCRdb shows in-frame clones only, minus some. The sample has about 140,000 clones, 80% to 95% seen once. The chain employs TRBV28 and TRBJ2-5; tentatively, D is TRBD2 (6 bases). This material consisted of PBMCs, taken after 12 months of ibrutinib treatment. The receptor was isolated from a human donor with chronic lymphocytic leukemia. For the CDR3, the DNA is TGTGCCAGCGGACTACAAGAGACCCAGTACTTC. Protein sequence: CASGLQETQYF.